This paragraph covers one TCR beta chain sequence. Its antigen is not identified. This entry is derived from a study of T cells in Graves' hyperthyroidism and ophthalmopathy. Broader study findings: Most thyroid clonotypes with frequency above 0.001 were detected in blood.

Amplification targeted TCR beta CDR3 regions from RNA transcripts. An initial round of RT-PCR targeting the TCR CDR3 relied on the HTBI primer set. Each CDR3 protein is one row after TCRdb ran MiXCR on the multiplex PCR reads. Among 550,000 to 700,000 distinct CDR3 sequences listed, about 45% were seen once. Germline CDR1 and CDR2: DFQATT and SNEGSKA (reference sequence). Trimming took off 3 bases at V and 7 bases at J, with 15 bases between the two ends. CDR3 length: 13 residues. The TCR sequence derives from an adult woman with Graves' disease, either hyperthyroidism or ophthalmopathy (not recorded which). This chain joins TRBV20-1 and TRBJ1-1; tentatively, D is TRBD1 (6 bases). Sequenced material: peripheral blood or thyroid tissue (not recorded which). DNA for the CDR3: TGCAGTGCTAGTAGTCGGGGGGCAGATGAAGCTTTCTTT. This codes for CSASSRGADEAFF.